Described below is a single T cell receptor (beta chain) sequence and its context. As yet, its antigen is unknown. This CDR3 region has 15 residues. This sample was included in a study of T cells expressing NK-cell markers. 5'RACE template switching with UMIs produced the TCR beta cDNA. TCRdb reprocessed the 5' RACE reads and stores each CDR3 protein as one record, lacking DNA. The sample features 300,000 or so distinct CDR3 sequences, with 4% to 4.5% in its top ten. Study-wide points: About six donors showed dominant NKG2C+ clonotypes comprising roughly 1.0-7.0% of their CD8+ T cells. These same clonotypes (in several donors) also led the CD3+CD56-NKG2C+ fraction.

V is TRBV12-3 or TRBV12-4 and J is TRBJ1-3. The specimen sequenced was blood T cells: a sorted CD56 or NKG2C T cell subset, CD4+ or CD8+ T cells, or bulk PBMC T cells (not recorded which). The receptor was isolated from a woman between 18 and 70 years old in good health. CDR3: CASSLRISSGNTIYF.